There are a few counts of the clone carrying this TCR beta chain. Its antigen is still unknown. The read ends 3 residues shy of where the CDR3 ends; the end is completed using the germline J gene. Measured with immunoSEQ multiplex PCR; TCRdb has only the in-frame clones, and not every one. The specimen gives 50,000 to 60,000 clones without singletons; the ten biggest hold 1.8%. Both groups were predominantly of Caucasian heritage. These data belong to a study of T cell clonality in common variable immunodeficiency. Study results and caveats: Authors noted CVID clonality's cause needs subpopulation repertoire sequencing. CVID subjects had higher TCRbeta clonality than healthy controls, most marked in about a third. Shared TCRbeta clones were fewer between CVID subjects than controls.

Unmatched junction bases numbered 5, after V lost 5 bases and J lost 4 bases. This CDR3 is 14 amino acids long. The V gene's germline CDR1 is SEHNR and CDR2 FQNEAQ (reference sequence). The chain has TRBV7-9 and TRBJ1-5, with 7 bases aligning to TRBD1. Specimen: peripheral blood mononuclear cells. The receptor comes from a person aged 18 to 70 in good health. Partial CDR3 DNA: TGTGCCAGCAGCCCCAGGGACAGTAATCAGCCC. Residues: CASSPRDSNQP. The entire CDR3 sequence reads CASSPRDSNQPQHF.